The rows below give T cell receptor beta chains drawn from one sample of a study of blood T cell repertoires in COVID-19. Assay used: immunoSEQ multiplex PCR; TCRdb lists only in-frame clones, some missing. The sample consists of under 200,000 clones, 83% of them appearing once. Sample: PBMCs or T cells enriched from blood (not recorded which). The receptors here all came from a woman between 45 and 60 years old who had recovered from COVID-19. CDR3s include the opening cysteine and the closing phenylalanine or tryptophan.

V gene	J gene	CDR3 protein
TRBV5-1	TRBJ2-3	CASSLEPSGGELTDTQYF
TRBV30	TRBJ1-2	CAWSDTGRGLGYTF
TRBV30	TRBJ1-2	CAWSGQGLYGYTF
TRBV4-3	TRBJ1-5	CASSQAWTGNQPQHF
TRBV28	TRBJ2-1	CASRGLAGGSYNEQFF
TRBV27	TRBJ1-6	CASRSGGLDAYNSPLHF
TRBV7-9	TRBJ1-4	CASSLGGESEKLFF
TRBV27	TRBJ2-1	CASSLDTSVALDEQFF
TRBV4-1	TRBJ2-2	CASSQVFAVTGELFF
TRBV30	TRBJ1-5	CAWGSGTGSQPQHF
TRBV6-5	TRBJ1-1	CASSYSRVGDTEAFF
TRBV11-2	TRBJ1-6	CASSLRGTGGNSPLHF
TRBV7-2	TRBJ2-1	CASSYRGSRPYNEQFF
TRBV30	TRBJ1-1	CAWSGQAYTEAFF
TRBV10-3	TRBJ1-1	CAISATGGAGAFF
TRBV7-2	TRBJ1-5	CASSLRGGNQPQHF
TRBV4-3	TRBJ1-1	CASSQDPPQGSTEAFF
TRBV2	TRBJ1-5	CASNWGDQPQHF
TRBV9	TRBJ1-1	CASSVQGALGNTEAFF
TRBV9	TRBJ2-1	CASSGAGIAGDEQFF
TRBV20-1	TRBJ2-5	CSARRETQYF
TRBV19	TRBJ2-3	CASRKDRGSGDTQYF
TRBV6-2/TRBV6-3	TRBJ1-5	CASSSGSGSLGPQHF
TRBV15	TRBJ1-1	CATSRVPGDTEAFF
TRBV12-5	TRBJ1-2	CASGLVPAGDTYGYTF
TRBV7-3	TRBJ2-1	CASSGTSYDNEQFF
TRBV5-6	TRBJ1-6	CASSPNGGYNSPLHF
TRBV5-1	TRBJ2-3	CASSLAFGASGDTQYF
TRBV11-3	TRBJ2-1	CASSPTTSGSSYNEQFF
TRBV6-5	TRBJ2-3	CASSSTGTTQYF
TRBV3-1/TRBV3-2	TRBJ1-3	CASSPSTGVGNTIYF
TRBV9	TRBJ1-4	CASSPEATGGSEKLFF
TRBV5-1	TRBJ2-5	CASSYRQGPETQYF
TRBV7-9	TRBJ1-1	CASTLWTGKLNTEAFF
TRBV11-2	TRBJ2-5	CASSSKSGRGETQYF
TRBV12-3/TRBV12-4	TRBJ1-4	CASSRQTYEKLFF
TRBV18	TRBJ1-5	CASSPLQDQPQHF
TRBV7-9	TRBJ2-3	CASSVGSGDLDTQYF
TRBV9	TRBJ1-4	CASSVGVSTGMVEKLFF
TRBV5-1	TRBJ1-1	CASSLGGGDTEAFF
TRBV5-4	TRBJ2-1	CASSFGGGFDNEQFF
TRBV21-1	TRBJ1-4	CASSHSARRENEKLFF
TRBV28	TRBJ2-3	CASSHRDSPTDTQYF
TRBV6-6	TRBJ1-3	CASSPLVLGGPFASLVDTIYF
TRBV20-1	TRBJ1-1	CSASGNTEAFF
TRBV6-5	TRBJ1-2	CASTPVRVRGYTF
TRBV5-6	TRBJ1-1	CASSLAVARANTEAFF
TRBV19	TRBJ1-3	CASSISSVSGNTIYF
TRBV5-8	TRBJ2-1	CASSLETGTYNEQFF
TRBV30	TRBJ1-2	CAWSVPSSQGYTF
TRBV11-3	TRBJ2-1	CASSSPGLAGARANEQFF
TRBV29-1	TRBJ1-2	CSVSSDGYTF
TRBV28	TRBJ2-2	CASSLPEPRTGELFF
TRBV6-2/TRBV6-3	TRBJ2-3	CASSSGLAGASDTQYF
TRBV4-1	TRBJ2-5	CASSHDPGTSGTQTQYF